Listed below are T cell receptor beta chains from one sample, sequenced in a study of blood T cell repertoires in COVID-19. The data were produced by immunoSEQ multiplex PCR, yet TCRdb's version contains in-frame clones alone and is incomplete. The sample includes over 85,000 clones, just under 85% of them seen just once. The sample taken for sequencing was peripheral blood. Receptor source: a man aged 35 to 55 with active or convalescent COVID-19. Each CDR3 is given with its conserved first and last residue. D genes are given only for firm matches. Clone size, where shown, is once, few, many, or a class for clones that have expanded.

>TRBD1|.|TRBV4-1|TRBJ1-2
TGCGCCAGCAGGGCTAACCTGAGGGACAGGCCAAACTATGGCTACACCTTC
CASRANLRDRPNYGYTF
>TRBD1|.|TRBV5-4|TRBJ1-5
TGTGCCAGCAGCTTACAGGGGGTCAATCAGCCCCAGCATTTT
CASSLQGVNQPQHF
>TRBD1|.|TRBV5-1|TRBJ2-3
TGCGCCAGTACCCGGGACAGTAGCACAGATACGCAGTATTTT
CASTRDSSTDTQYF
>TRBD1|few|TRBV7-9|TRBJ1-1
TGTGCCAGCAGTCGACAGGGTGGCAACACTGAAGCTTTCTTT
CASSRQGGNTEAFF
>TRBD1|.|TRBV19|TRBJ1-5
TGTGCCAGTAGGTACATCACAGGGGAGCCCCAGCATTTT
CASRYITGEPQHF
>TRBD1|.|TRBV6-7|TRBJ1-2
TGTGCTCCTGTACAATCCGGGACAGGGGTCTATGGCTACACCTTC
CAPVQSGTGVYGYTF
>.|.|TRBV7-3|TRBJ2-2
TGTGCCAGCAGCTTAACCCAGGGAAGCACCGGGGAGCTGTTTTTT
CASSLTQGSTGELFF
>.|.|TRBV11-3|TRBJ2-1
TGTGCCAGCAGCTTTAGAAACAATGAGCAGTTCTTC
CASSFRNNEQFF
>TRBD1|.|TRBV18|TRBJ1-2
TGTGCCAGCTCACCGGATTTGGGACAGGGGGCTGGCTACACCTTC
CASSPDLGQGAGYTF
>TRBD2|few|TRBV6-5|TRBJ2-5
TGTGCCAGCAGCTACCCCGGGGGGGTGGCCCAGTACTTC
CASSYPGGVAQYF
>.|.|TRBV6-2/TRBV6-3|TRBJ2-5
TGTGCCAGCAGTAGAGTAGTTATCGGGGAGACCCAGTACTTC
CASSRVVIGETQYF
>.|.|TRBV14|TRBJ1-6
TGTGCCAGCAGCCAAGAATCCAGGGGACCACCCCTCCACTTT
CASSQESRGPPLHF
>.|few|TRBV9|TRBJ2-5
TGTGCCAGCAGCGTAGCTGGGCAGGCTCAGGAGACCCAGTACTTC
CASSVAGQAQETQYF
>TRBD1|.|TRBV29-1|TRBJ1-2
TGCAGCGTTCCTCCACCGGGACAGAGGAACTATGGCTACACCTTC
CSVPPPGQRNYGYTF
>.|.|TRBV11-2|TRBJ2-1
TGTGCCAGCAGCTTAGATACGTCGGACTTACCCTCCAATGAGCAGTTCTTC
CASSLDTSDLPSNEQFF
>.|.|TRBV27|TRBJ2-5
TGTGCCAGCAGTTTAGGCCCTCCTAGCAGAGAGACCCAGTACTTC
CASSLGPPSRETQYF
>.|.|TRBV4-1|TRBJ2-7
TGCGCCAGCAGCCAAGATTCTCGGAGCGGTTCTACCTACGAGCAGTACTTC
CASSQDSRSGSTYEQYF
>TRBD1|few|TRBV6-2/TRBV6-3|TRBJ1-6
TGTGCCAGCAGTCGACAGGGCTCACCCCTCCACTTT
CASSRQGSPLHF
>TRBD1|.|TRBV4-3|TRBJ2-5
TGCGCCAGCAGCCAAGGGGCGGCAGGGGGTGAGACCCAGTACTTC
CASSQGAAGGETQYF
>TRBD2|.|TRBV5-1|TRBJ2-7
TGCGCCAGCAGTCTGAGCGGGGGCTCCTACGAGCAGTACTTC
CASSLSGGSYEQYF
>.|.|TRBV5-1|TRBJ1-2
TGCGCCAGCGCGGCAGGGGCCCGCGATGGCTATGGCTACACCTTC
CASAAGARDGYGYTF
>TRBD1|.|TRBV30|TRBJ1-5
TGTGCCTGGAGTGCTGGACAGGGGGATCAGCCCCAGCATTTT
CAWSAGQGDQPQHF
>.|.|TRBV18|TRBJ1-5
TGTGCCAGCTCACCACGACAGCTTAGCAATCAGCCCCAGCATTTT
CASSPRQLSNQPQHF
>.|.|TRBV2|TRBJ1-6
TGTGCCAGCAGGAGCTCCTATAATTCACCCCTCCACTTT
CASRSSYNSPLHF
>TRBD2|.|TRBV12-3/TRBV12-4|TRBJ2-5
TGTGCCAGCAGCCTAGGACTAGCGGAGACCCAGTACTTC
CASSLGLAETQYF
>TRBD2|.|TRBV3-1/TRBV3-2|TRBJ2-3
TGTGCCAGCAGCCGCCTTTGGGGACTAGCGGGGGGGGGCACAGATACGCAGTATTTT
CASSRLWGLAGGGTDTQYF
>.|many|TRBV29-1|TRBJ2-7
TGCAGCGTTGTCGAACGGGAGCAGTACTTC
CSVVEREQYF
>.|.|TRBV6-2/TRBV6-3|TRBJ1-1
TGTGCCAGCAGTTACCCCGACACTGAAGCTTTCTTT
CASSYPDTEAFF
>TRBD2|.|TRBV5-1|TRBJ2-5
TGCGCCAGCAGCTTGGCTACCGGGACTAGCGGTACCTACCAAGAGACCCAGTACTTC
CASSLATGTSGTYQETQYF
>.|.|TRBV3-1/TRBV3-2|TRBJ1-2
TGTGCCAGCAGCCAAGATGTGACAGCGTATGGCTACACCTTC
CASSQDVTAYGYTF
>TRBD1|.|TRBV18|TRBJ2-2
TGTGCCAGCTCACCTCCGGGACAGGGCCAGGCCGGGGAGCTGTTTTTT
CASSPPGQGQAGELFF
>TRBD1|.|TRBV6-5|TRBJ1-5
TGTGCCAGCAGTTACTCTGCACAGGGGAATCAGCCCCAGCATTTT
CASSYSAQGNQPQHF
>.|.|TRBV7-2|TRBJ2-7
TGTGCCAGCAGCTTAGAATGGCGGGGTTTAGCGGAAGCACACTACGAGCAGTACTTC
CASSLEWRGLAEAHYEQYF
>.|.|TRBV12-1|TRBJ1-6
TGTGCCAGCAGAAGGGACAGGGCCAATCTTAATTCACCCCTCCACTTT
CASRRDRANLNSPLHF
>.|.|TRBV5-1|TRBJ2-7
TGCGCCAGCAGCTTGCGTGGCATCCCCTACGAGCAGTACTTC
CASSLRGIPYEQYF
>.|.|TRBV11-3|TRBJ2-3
TGTGCCAGCAGCTTAGGTGGCCAATACACAGATACGCAGTATTTT
CASSLGGQYTDTQYF
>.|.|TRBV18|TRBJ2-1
TGTGCCAGCTCACCTTCCGGGTTTGGGAATGAGCAGTTCTTC
CASSPSGFGNEQFF
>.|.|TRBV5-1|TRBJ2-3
TGCGCCAGCAGCTTGGATGGGGAGCCCCTAACAGATACGCAGTATTTT
CASSLDGEPLTDTQYF